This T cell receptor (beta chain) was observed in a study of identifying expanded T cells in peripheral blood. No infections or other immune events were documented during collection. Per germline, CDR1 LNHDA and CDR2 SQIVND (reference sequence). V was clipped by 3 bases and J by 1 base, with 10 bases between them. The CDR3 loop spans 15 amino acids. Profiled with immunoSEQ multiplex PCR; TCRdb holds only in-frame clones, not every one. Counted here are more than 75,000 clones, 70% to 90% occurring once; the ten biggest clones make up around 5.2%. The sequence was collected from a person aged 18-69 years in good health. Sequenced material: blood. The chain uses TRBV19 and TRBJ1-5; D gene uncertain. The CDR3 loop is CASSISGWSNQPQHF. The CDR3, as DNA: TGTGCCAGTAGTATCTCGGGCTGGAGCAATCAGCCCCAGCATTTT.